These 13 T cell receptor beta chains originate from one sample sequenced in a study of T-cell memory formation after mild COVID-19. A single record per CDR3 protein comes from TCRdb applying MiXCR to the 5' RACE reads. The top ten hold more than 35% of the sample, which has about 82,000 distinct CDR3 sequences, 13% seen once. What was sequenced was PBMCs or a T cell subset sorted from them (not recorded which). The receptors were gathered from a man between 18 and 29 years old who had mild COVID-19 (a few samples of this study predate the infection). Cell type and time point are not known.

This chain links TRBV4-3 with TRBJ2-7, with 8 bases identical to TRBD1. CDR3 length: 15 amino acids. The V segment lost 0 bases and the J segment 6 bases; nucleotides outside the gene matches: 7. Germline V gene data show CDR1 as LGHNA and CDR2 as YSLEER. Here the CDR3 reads CASSQENRGYVEQYV. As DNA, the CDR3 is TGCGCCAGCAGCCAAGAAAACAGGGGGTACGTCGAGCAGTACGTC.

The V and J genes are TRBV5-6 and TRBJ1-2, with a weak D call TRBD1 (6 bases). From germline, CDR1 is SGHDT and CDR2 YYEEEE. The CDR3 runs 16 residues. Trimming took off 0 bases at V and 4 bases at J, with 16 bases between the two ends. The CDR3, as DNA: TGTGCCAGCAGCTTGGCCGGCGGGGGCAGAGTCTATGGCTACACCTTC. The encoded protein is CASSLAGGGRVYGYTF.

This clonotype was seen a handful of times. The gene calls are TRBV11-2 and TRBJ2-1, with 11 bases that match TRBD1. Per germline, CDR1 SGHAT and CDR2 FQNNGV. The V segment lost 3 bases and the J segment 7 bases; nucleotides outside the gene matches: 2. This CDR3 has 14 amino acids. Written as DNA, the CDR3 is TGTGCCAGCAGCTTTGGGACAGGGGGGAATGAGCAGTTCTTC. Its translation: CASSFGTGGNEQFF.

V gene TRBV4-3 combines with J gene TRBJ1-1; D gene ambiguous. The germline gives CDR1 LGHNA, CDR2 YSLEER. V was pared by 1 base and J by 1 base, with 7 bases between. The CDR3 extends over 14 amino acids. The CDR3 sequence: CASSQVQKNTEAFF. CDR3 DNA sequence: TGCGCCAGCAGCCAAGTACAGAAGAACACTGAAGCTTTCTTT.

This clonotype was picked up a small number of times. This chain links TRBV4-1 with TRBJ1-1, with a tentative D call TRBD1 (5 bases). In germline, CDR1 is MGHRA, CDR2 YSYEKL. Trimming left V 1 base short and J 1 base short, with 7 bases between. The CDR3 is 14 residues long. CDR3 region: CASSQAGGNTEAFF. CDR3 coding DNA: TGCGCCAGCAGCCAAGCCGGGGGGAACACTGAAGCTTTCTTT.

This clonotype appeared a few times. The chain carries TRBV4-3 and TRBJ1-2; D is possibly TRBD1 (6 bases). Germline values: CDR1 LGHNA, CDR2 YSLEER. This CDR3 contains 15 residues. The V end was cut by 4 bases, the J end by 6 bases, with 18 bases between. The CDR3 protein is CASSRSFYGTNGYTF. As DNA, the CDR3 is TGCGCCAGCAGCCGAAGCTTTTACGGGACAAATGGCTACACCTTC.

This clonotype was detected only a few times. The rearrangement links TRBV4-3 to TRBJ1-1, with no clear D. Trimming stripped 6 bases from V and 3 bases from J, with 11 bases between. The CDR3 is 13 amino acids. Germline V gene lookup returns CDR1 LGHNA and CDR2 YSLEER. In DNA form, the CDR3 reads TGCGCCAGCAGATACGACGGCTACACTGAAGCTTTCTTT. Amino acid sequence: CASRYDGYTEAFF.

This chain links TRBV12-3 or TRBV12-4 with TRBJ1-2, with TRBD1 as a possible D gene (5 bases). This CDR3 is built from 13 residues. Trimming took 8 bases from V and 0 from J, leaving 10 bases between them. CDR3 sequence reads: CASSGPSNYGYTF. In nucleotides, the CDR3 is TGTGCCAGCTCGGGACCCTCTAACTATGGCTACACCTTC.

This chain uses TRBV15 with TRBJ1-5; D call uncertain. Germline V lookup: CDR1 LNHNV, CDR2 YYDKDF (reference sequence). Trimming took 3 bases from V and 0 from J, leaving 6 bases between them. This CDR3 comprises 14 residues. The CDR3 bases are TGTGCCACCAGCAGCCCCGATAGCAATCAGCCCCAGCATTTT. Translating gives CATSSPDSNQPQHF.

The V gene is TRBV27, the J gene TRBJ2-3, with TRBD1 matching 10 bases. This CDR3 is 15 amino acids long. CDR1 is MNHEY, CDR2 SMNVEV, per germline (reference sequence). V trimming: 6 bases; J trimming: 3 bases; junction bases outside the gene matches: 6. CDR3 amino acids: CASSPGTGATDTQYF. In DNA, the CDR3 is TGTGCCAGCAGCCCCGGGACAGGGGCGACAGATACGCAGTATTTT.

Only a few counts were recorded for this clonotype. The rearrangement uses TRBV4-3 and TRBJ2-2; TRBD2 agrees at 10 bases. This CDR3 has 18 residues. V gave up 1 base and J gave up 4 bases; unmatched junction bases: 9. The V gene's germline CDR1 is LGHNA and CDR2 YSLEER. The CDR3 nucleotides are TGCGCCAGCAGCCAAGGGGTAGCGGGGGGAATAGTCACCGGGGAGCTGTTTTTT. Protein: CASSQGVAGGIVTGELFF.

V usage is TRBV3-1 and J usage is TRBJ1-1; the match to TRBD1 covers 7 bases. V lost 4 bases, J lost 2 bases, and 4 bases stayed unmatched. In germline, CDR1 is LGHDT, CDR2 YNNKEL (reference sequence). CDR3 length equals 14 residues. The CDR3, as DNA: TGTGCCAGCAGCCTTACAGGGGATAACACTGAAGCTTTCTTT. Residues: CASSLTGDNTEAFF.

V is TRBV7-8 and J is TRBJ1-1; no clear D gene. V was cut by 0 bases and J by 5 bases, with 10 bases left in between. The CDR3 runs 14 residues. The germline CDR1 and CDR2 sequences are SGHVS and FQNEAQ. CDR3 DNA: TGTGCCAGCAGCTTAGCTAAGGGAAGGACTGAAGCTTTCTTT. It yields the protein CASSLAKGRTEAFF.